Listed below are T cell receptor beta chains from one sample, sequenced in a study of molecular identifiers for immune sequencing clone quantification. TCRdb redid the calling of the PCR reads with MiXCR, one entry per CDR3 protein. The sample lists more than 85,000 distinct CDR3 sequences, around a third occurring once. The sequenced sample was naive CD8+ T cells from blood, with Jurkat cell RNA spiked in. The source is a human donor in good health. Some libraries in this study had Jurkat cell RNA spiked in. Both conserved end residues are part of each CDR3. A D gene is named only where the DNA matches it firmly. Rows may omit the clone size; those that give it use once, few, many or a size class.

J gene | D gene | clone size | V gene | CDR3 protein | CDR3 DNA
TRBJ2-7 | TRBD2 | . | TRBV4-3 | CASSQDMAGGPDEQYF | TGCGCCAGCAGCCAAGATATGGCGGGAGGGCCAGACGAGCAGTACTTC
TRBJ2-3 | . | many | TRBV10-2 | CASTKGGTDTQYF | TGCGCCAGCACCAAGGGAGGCACAGATACGCAGTATTTT
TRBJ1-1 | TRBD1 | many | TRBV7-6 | CASSKTGEVTEAFF | TGTGCCAGCAGCAAAACAGGGGAGGTCACTGAAGCTTTCTTT
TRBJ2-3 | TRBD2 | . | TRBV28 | CASTFPSGRARGTDTQYF | TGTGCCAGCACCTTCCCTAGCGGGAGGGCTCGGGGCACAGATACGCAGTATTTT
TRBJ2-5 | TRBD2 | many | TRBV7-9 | CASSHTPGLAVQETQYF | TGTGCCAGCAGCCATACTCCGGGACTAGCGGTACAAGAGACCCAGTACTTC
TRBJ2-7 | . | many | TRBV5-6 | CASSLGGQKEQYF | TGTGCCAGCAGCTTGGGGGGGCAAAAGGAGCAGTACTTC
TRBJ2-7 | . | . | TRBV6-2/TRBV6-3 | CASSYSGIHEQYF | TGTGCCAGCAGTTACTCTGGTATCCACGAGCAGTACTTC
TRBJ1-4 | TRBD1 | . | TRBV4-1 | CASSQPWTGGEKLFF | TGCGCCAGCAGCCAGCCTTGGACAGGGGGCGAAAAACTGTTTTTT
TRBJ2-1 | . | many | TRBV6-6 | CASSYSSFNEQFF | TGTGCCAGCAGTTACTCTTCCTTCAATGAGCAGTTCTTC
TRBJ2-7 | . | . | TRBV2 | CASTRGASGEQYF | TGTGCCAGCACCAGGGGGGCGTCGGGGGAGCAGTACTTC
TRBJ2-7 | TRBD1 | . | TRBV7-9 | CASSDRGREQYF | TGTGCCAGCAGCGACAGGGGGCGCGAGCAGTACTTC
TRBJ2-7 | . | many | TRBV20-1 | CSVLGHGPYF | TGCAGTGTTCTTGGACACGGCCCGTACTTC
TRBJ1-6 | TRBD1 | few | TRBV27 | CASSGGQGYNSPLHF | TGTGCCAGCAGTGGGGGACAGGGCTATAATTCACCCCTCCACTTT
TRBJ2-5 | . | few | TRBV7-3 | CASSWAPETQYF | TGTGCCAGCAGCTGGGCCCCAGAGACCCAGTACTTC
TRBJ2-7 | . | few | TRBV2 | CASSLPDEQYF | TGTGCCAGCAGCCTACCGGACGAGCAGTACTTC
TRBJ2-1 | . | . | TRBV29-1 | CSVAGNEQFF | TGCAGCGTTGCGGGCAATGAGCAGTTCTTC
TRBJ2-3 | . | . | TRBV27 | CASSYDLGTDTQYF | TGTGCCAGCAGTTACGACCTAGGTACAGATACGCAGTATTTT
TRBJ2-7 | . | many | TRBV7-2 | CASSPSRREQYF | TGTGCCAGCAGCCCCTCTCGTCGGGAGCAGTACTTC
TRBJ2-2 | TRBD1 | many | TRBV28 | CASSLSDRSNTGELFF | TGTGCCAGCAGTCTATCGGACAGGTCGAACACCGGGGAGCTGTTTTTT
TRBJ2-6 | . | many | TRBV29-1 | CSVETGAGANVLTF | TGCAGCGTTGAAACCGGGGCCGGGGCCAACGTCCTGACTTTC
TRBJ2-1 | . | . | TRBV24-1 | CATSDLRDRNEQLF | TGTGCCACCAGTGATTTGCGGGACCGCAATGAGCAGCTCTTC
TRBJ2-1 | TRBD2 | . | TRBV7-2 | CASSLEVSSGSSGEQFF | TGTGCCAGCAGCTTAGAGGTTTCTAGCGGGAGTTCAGGTGAGCAGTTCTTC
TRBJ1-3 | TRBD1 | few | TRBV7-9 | CASSLSFQSREDRPAGGNTIYF | TGTGCCAGCAGCTTGTCCTTTCAATCGAGAGAGGACAGGCCGGCAGGTGGAAACACCATATATTTT
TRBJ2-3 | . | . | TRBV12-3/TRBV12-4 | CASSNSPDTQYF | TGTGCCAGCAGCAATAGTCCGGATACGCAGTATTTT
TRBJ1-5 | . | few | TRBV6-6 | CASSPRLVQPQHF | TGTGCCAGCAGTCCCCGCCTGGTTCAGCCCCAGCATTTT
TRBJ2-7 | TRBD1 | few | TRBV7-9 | CASSASEITGVYPYEQYF | TGTGCCAGCAGCGCATCCGAGATAACAGGGGTCTATCCATACGAGCAGTACTTC
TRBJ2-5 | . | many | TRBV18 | CASSPTSSTRNQETQYF | TGTGCCAGCTCACCCACCTCCTCCACTAGAAACCAAGAGACCCAGTACTTC
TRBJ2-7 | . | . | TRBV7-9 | CASSNHFSYEQYF | TGTGCCAGCAGCAACCATTTTTCGTACGAGCAGTACTTC
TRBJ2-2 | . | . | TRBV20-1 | CSASLENIAGEPFF | TGCAGTGCTAGCTTGGAAAATATCGCCGGGGAGCCGTTTTTT
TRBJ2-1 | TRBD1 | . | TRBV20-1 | CSASGGQGFYNEQFF | TGCAGTGCTAGTGGAGGACAGGGATTCTACAATGAGCAGTTCTTC
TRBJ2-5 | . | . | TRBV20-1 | CSARDRWGMETQYF | TGCAGTGCTAGAGATCGCTGGGGGATGGAAACCCAGTACTTC
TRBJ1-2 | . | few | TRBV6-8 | CASIQGDYGYTF | TGTGCCAGCATCCAGGGCGACTATGGCTACACCTTC
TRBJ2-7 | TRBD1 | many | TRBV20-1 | CSARPTGQLYEQYF | TGCAGTGCTAGACCGACGGGACAGTTATACGAGCAGTACTTC
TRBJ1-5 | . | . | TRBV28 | CASKSTGDQPQHF | TGTGCCAGCAAAAGCACAGGTGATCAGCCCCAGCATTTT
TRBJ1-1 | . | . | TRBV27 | CASQGRLDTEAFF | TGTGCCAGCCAGGGGCGTTTGGACACTGAAGCTTTCTTT
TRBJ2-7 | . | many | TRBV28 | CASSDSGTSYEQYF | TGTGCCAGCAGTGACTCCGGCACCTCCTACGAGCAGTACTTC
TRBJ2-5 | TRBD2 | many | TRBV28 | CASSRWTSMQTQYF | TGTGCCAGCAGTCGCTGGACTAGCATGCAGACCCAGTACTTC
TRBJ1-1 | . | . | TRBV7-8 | CASSPTKGNTEAIF | TGTGCCAGCAGCCCGACAAAGGGGAACACTGAAGCTATCTTT
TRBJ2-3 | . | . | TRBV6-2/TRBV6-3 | CASKSGLGTDTQYF | TGTGCCAGCAAATCCGGACTCGGCACAGATACGCAGTATTTT
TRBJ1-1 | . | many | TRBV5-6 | CASSLEFGTEAFF | TGTGCCAGCAGCTTGGAATTCGGCACTGAAGCTTTCTTT
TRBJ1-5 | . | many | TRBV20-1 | CSARDLGSGNQPQHF | TGCAGTGCTAGAGATTTGGGATCGGGCAATCAGCCCCAGCATTTT
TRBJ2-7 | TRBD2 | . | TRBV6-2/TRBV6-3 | CASCLPGRPYEQYF | TGTGCCAGCTGCCTACCCGGGAGGCCCTACGAGCAGTACTTC
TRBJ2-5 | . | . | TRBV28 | CASSLIPSLTQYF | TGTGCCAGCAGTTTAATCCCCTCCTTGACCCAGTACTTC
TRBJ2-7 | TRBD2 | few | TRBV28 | CASSFRGTSVDWLQYF | TGTGCCAGCAGTTTTAGAGGGACTAGCGTGGATTGGCTGCAGTACTTC
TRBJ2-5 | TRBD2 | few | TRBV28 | CASSPWTSGREETQYF | TGTGCCAGCAGTCCCTGGACTAGCGGGAGGGAAGAGACCCAGTACTTC
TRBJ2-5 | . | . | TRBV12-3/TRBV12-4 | CASSWSGWSETQYF | TGTGCCAGCAGTTGGTCAGGGTGGTCGGAGACCCAGTACTTC
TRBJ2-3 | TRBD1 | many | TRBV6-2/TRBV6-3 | CASSFYRGDTQYF | TGTGCCAGCAGTTTCTACAGGGGGGATACGCAGTATTTT
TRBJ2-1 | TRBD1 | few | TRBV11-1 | CASSLAYSGTGGKDEQFF | TGTGCCAGCAGCTTAGCGTATTCCGGGACAGGGGGCAAGGATGAGCAGTTCTTC
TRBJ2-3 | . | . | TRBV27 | CASSSLPDTDTQYF | TGTGCCAGCAGTTCCCTCCCCGACACAGATACGCAGTATTTT
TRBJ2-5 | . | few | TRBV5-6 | CASSTDREETQYF | TGTGCCAGCAGCACAGATAGGGAGGAGACCCAGTACTTC
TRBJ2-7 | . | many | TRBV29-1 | CSVEDLGGPYEQYF | TGCAGCGTTGAAGATCTTGGCGGCCCCTACGAGCAGTACTTC
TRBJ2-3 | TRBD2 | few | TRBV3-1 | CASSQLAGGSTDTQYF | TGTGCCAGCAGCCAACTAGCGGGAGGAAGCACAGATACGCAGTATTTT